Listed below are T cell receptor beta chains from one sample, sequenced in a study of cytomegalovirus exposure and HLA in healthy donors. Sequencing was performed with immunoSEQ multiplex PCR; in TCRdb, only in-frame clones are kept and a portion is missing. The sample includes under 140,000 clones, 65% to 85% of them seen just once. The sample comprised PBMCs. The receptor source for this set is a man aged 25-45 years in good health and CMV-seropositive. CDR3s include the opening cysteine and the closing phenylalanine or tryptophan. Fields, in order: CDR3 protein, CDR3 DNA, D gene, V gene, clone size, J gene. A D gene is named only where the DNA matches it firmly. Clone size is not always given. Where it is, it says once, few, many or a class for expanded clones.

CASSPTWSRGTEAFF	TGTGCCAGCAGCCCGACTTGGAGCAGAGGAACTGAAGCTTTCTTT	-	TRBV7-2	-	TRBJ1-1
CASMLRGKNTEAFF	TGTGCCAGCATGTTAAGGGGGAAGAACACTGAAGCTTTCTTT	-	TRBV2	-	TRBJ1-1
CASSQGRGGMDTQYF	TGCGCCAGCAGCCAAGGGCGGGGGGGCATGGATACGCAGTATTTT	TRBD2	TRBV4-1	-	TRBJ2-3
CASSLSSLAGNPGADTQYF	TGTGCCAGCAGCTTAAGTAGCCTAGCGGGGAACCCAGGGGCAGATACGCAGTATTTT	TRBD2	TRBV7-2	-	TRBJ2-3
CASKRGGQETQYF	TGTGCCTCAAAGCGGGGGGGCCAAGAGACCCAGTACTTC	TRBD2	TRBV30	few	TRBJ2-5
CASNPTGRSGNTIYF	TGTGCCAGCAACCCGACAGGGCGCTCTGGAAACACCATATATTTT	TRBD1	TRBV6-6	-	TRBJ1-3
CASSPARETQYF	TGTGCCAGCTCACCCGCGCGGGAGACCCAGTACTTC	-	TRBV18	-	TRBJ2-5
CASSGRIGVPTGELFF	TGTGCCAGCAGTGGTAGAATAGGGGTCCCCACCGGGGAGCTGTTTTTT	-	TRBV27	-	TRBJ2-2
CAWSVQAGGADEQYF	TGTGCCTGGAGTGTACAGGCAGGGGGCGCCGACGAGCAGTACTTC	TRBD1	TRBV30	-	TRBJ2-7
CASSAVDRPLYGYTF	TGTGCCAGCAGTGCGGTGGACAGGCCTCTCTATGGCTACACCTTC	TRBD1	TRBV6-1	-	TRBJ1-2
CASSPPGLAYEQYF	TGTGCCAGCTCACCGCCGGGACTAGCCTACGAGCAGTACTTC	TRBD2	TRBV18	few	TRBJ2-7
CSVALNEQGPEAFF	TGCAGCGTGGCCCTAAATGAGCAGGGCCCTGAAGCTTTCTTT	-	TRBV29-1	-	TRBJ1-1
CASSLAEGAGGYTF	TGTGCCAGCAGCTTAGCGGAGGGGGCAGGGGGCTACACCTTC	TRBD1	TRBV7-2	-	TRBJ1-2
CASSPRQGQQETQYF	TGTGCCAGTAGTCCCAGACAGGGGCAACAGGAGACCCAGTACTTC	TRBD1	TRBV19	-	TRBJ2-5
CASSSHDSTEAFF	TGTGCCAGCAGTTCCCACGACAGCACTGAAGCTTTCTTT	-	TRBV6-5	few	TRBJ1-1
CASSSDSDTGELFF	TGTGCCAGCAGCTCGGACAGTGACACCGGGGAGCTGTTTTTT	-	TRBV7-2	-	TRBJ2-2
CASSPRPAGSNNEQFF	TGTGCCAGCAGCCCCCGTCCCGCGGGGAGCAACAATGAGCAGTTCTTC	-	TRBV9	-	TRBJ2-1
CASSQRRRDETQYF	TGCGCCAGCAGCCAAAGGCGGCGGGACGAGACCCAGTACTTC	-	TRBV4-1	-	TRBJ2-5
CASSRTTSKYYEQYF	TGTGCCAGCAGCCGGACAACTTCGAAGTACTACGAGCAGTACTTC	-	TRBV11-2	-	TRBJ2-7
CASKSLAGGHNEQFF	TGTGCCAGCAAGTCCCTAGCGGGGGGTCACAATGAGCAGTTCTTC	TRBD2	TRBV6-5	once	TRBJ2-1
CASSLTGSGANVLTF	TGCGCCAGCAGCTTGACAGGCTCTGGGGCCAACGTCCTGACTTTC	-	TRBV5-1	few	TRBJ2-6
CASNGWETQYF	TGTGCCAGCAACGGTTGGGAGACCCAGTACTTC	-	TRBV2	-	TRBJ2-5
CASSLGQGAGGETQYF	TGTGCCAGCAGCTTAGGACAGGGCGCGGGGGGCGAGACCCAGTACTTC	-	TRBV7-6	-	TRBJ2-5
CASSIGERDSGNTIYF	TGTGCCAGTAGTATAGGGGAACGGGACTCTGGAAACACCATATATTTT	-	TRBV19	-	TRBJ1-3
CASSPDLDRDSGYTF	TGCGCCAGCAGCCCCGACCTGGACAGGGATAGTGGCTACACCTTC	TRBD1	TRBV5-1	once	TRBJ1-2
CASSRTGRDGYTF	TGTGCCAGCAGTAGGACAGGGAGGGATGGCTACACCTTC	TRBD1	TRBV6-5	-	TRBJ1-2
CASSMGTGGNTEAFF	TGTGCCAGTAGTATGGGTACAGGGGGGAACACTGAAGCTTTCTTT	TRBD1	TRBV19	-	TRBJ1-1
CASSQGGLAGATDTQYF	TGCGCCAGCAGCCAGGGGGGACTAGCGGGGGCCACAGATACGCAGTATTTT	TRBD2	TRBV4-1	once	TRBJ2-3
CASRSRGTVDIGYTF	TGTGCCAGCAGAAGCCGTGGGACAGTCGATATAGGCTACACCTTC	TRBD1	TRBV27	-	TRBJ1-2
CASSELRIGDSEQETQYF	TGTGCCAGCAGTGAACTTAGAATAGGGGATTCAGAACAAGAGACCCAGTACTTC	-	TRBV25-1	-	TRBJ2-5
CASSDSLTENNEQFF	TGTGCCAGCAGCGACAGCCTCACAGAGAACAATGAGCAGTTCTTC	-	TRBV11-1	few	TRBJ2-1
CASSLGGGAGDTQYF	TGTGCCAGCAGCTTAGGCGGGGGGGCGGGGGATACGCAGTATTTT	TRBD2	TRBV7-9	-	TRBJ2-3
CATLGGKNIQYF	TGTGCCACGCTCGGGGGCAAAAACATTCAGTACTTC	-	TRBV6-5	-	TRBJ2-4
CASSPSTGDFNEKLFF	TGTGCCAGTAGTCCCAGCACAGGGGACTTTAATGAAAAACTGTTTTTT	TRBD1	TRBV19	few	TRBJ1-4
CASSFSGLGTDTQYF	TGTGCCAGCAGCTTTAGCGGGCTTGGCACAGATACGCAGTATTTT	TRBD2	TRBV11-2	-	TRBJ2-3
CASPILRAAQVYEQYF	TGCGCCAGTCCTATTTTGCGAGCGGCACAAGTGTACGAGCAGTACTTC	-	TRBV5-1	-	TRBJ2-7
CASRPDRGDGDTQYF	TGTGCCAGCAGACCAGACAGGGGAGACGGAGATACGCAGTATTTT	TRBD1	TRBV7-9	-	TRBJ2-3
CAISESTDDTYEQYF	TGTGCCATCAGTGAGTCCACCGACGACACCTACGAGCAGTACTTC	-	TRBV10-3	-	TRBJ2-7
CASSSGTGMNTEAFF	TGCGCCAGCAGCTCTGGGACAGGGATGAACACTGAAGCTTTCTTT	TRBD1	TRBV5-1	-	TRBJ1-1
CASSEAHSGNTIYF	TGTGCCAGCAGTGAAGCCCACTCTGGAAACACCATATATTTT	-	TRBV6-1	-	TRBJ1-3
CASRTHGGGPNEQFF	TGTGCCAGTAGGACTCACGGCGGGGGGCCAAATGAGCAGTTCTTC	TRBD2	TRBV19	-	TRBJ2-1
CASRGSYNSPLHF	TGTGCCTCCCGGGGCTCCTATAATTCACCCCTCCACTTT	-	TRBV30	few	TRBJ1-6
CASSQDPALSGNTGELFF	TGCGCCAGCAGCCAAGACCCGGCGCTTAGCGGTAACACCGGGGAGCTGTTTTTT	-	TRBV4-3	-	TRBJ2-2
CAWSGGRSNSPLHF	TGTGCCTGGAGTGGGGGGCGGAGCAATTCACCCCTCCACTTT	-	TRBV30	-	TRBJ1-6
CASSPEGRETQYF	TGTGCCAGCAGCCCCGAGGGCCGAGAGACCCAGTACTTC	-	TRBV11-3	-	TRBJ2-5
CASSPPATVYYEQYF	TGTGCCAGCAGCCCCCCCGCGACAGTCTACTACGAGCAGTACTTC	-	TRBV5-8	-	TRBJ2-7
CASSRSSGGLQETQYF	TGCGCCAGCAGCCGTTCTAGCGGGGGCCTCCAAGAGACCCAGTACTTC	TRBD2	TRBV5-1	-	TRBJ2-5
CASSSRNEQFF	TGTGCCAGCAGTTCTAGGAATGAGCAGTTCTTC	-	TRBV28	-	TRBJ2-1
CASSVGQTTYEQYF	TGCGCCAGCAGTGTGGGACAGACTACCTACGAGCAGTACTTC	TRBD1	TRBV10-1	-	TRBJ2-7
CASSQDDRGETQYF	TGCGCCAGCAGCCAAGATGACAGGGGAGAGACCCAGTACTTC	TRBD1	TRBV4-3	-	TRBJ2-5